The 10 T cell receptor beta chains below all came from one sample that was sequenced in a study of blood T cell repertoires in COVID-19 (dated by TCRdb to 2018 to 2020). The method was the immunoSEQ multiplex PCR assay. The clones in this table, taken by TCRdb from immuneACCESS, are in-frame only. Not every clone is retained; where verified, under half of the shortfall comes from an unresolved V gene, and the cause of the rest is unknown. The sample records tens of thousands of clones, around 83% of which are singletons. The leading ten clones occupy around 15% of the sample. Material for sequencing was peripheral blood. The origin of the receptors is a human donor in a cohort sampled during active COVID-19.

The gene calls are TRBV19 and TRBJ2-2; possible D gene TRBD2, 7 bases. The CDR3 extends over 15 amino acids. The V gene lost 5 bases and the J gene lost 6 bases, with 16 bases spanning the gap. Germline V lookup: CDR1 LNHDA, CDR2 SQIVND (reference sequence). In DNA, the CDR3 is TGTGCCAGTAGTCCCAGGGGAGGGGCGCCCGGGGAGCTGTTTTTT. The encoded protein is CASSPRGGAPGELFF.

The chain employs TRBV11-2 and TRBJ2-2, with D perhaps TRBD1 (6 bases). V lost 6 bases and J lost 2, with 19 bases in between. Germline V lookup: CDR1 SGHAT, CDR2 FQNNGV. The CDR3 has 17 residues. CDR3: CASRHAILGANTGELFF. The DNA for the CDR3 is TGTGCCAGCAGACACGCGATATTGGGGGCCAACACCGGGGAGCTGTTTTTT.

This clone showed up just a few times. The chain recombines TRBV5-4 with TRBJ1-1, with 8 nucleotides matching TRBD1. CDR3 length: 15 amino acids. The junction had 10 bases not matched to a gene; V was cut back by 5 bases and J by 4 bases. Germline CDR1 reads SGHNT; CDR2 reads YYREEE (reference sequence). The CDR3 DNA follows: TGTGCCAGCAGAGCGCAGACAGGGGCCGGCACTGAAGCTTTCTTT. As protein: CASRAQTGAGTEAFF.

The DNA for the CDR3 is TGTGCCAGCAGCCAAGATCGGGGACAGGGGATTGAAAAACTGTTTTTT. It codes for CASSQDRGQGIEKLFF. The chain links TRBV3-1 (or the pseudogene TRBV3-2) to TRBJ1-4, with TRBD1 matching over 10 bases. CDR1 LGHDT and CDR2 YNNKEL come from the germline V gene (reference sequence). The CDR3 has 16 residues. The junction had 5 bases not matched to a gene; V was cut back by 0 bases and J by 7 bases.

The J gene is TRBJ2-7, the V gene TRBV5-5, with 7 bases lining up with TRBD2. The V segment lost 0 bases and the J segment 3 bases; nucleotides outside the gene matches: 3. This CDR3 is 14 amino acids long. The V gene's germline CDR1 is SGHKS and CDR2 YYEKEE (reference sequence). The CDR3 region is CASSLAGTNYEQYF. CDR3 sequence (DNA): TGTGCCAGCAGCTTGGCCGGGACTAACTACGAGCAGTACTTC.

The V call is TRBV30, the J call TRBJ2-1; the D gene is possibly TRBD1 (5 bases). The CDR3 runs to 12 residues. The V end was cut by 1 base, the J end by 9 bases, with 10 bases between. CDR1 is GTSNPN and CDR2 is SVGIG in the germline V gene (reference sequence). CDR3 nucleotide sequence: TGTGCCTGGAGTGAAGGGGAAGGTGAGCAGTTCTTC. Its translation: CAWSEGEGEQFF.

In its sample, this clone was seen once. CDR3 loop: CASSWDSSGANVLTF. The CDR3 DNA reads TGTGCCAGCAGCTGGGACAGCTCTGGGGCCAACGTCCTGACTTTC. The chain carries TRBV3-1 (or the pseudogene TRBV3-2) and TRBJ2-6; 7 positions agree with TRBD1. V gave up 5 bases and J gave up 0 bases; unmatched junction bases: 1. Germline-derived CDR1 and CDR2 are LGHDT and YNNKEL (reference sequence). CDR3 size: 15 residues.

This rearrangement joins TRBV6-6 to TRBJ1-4; D gene uncertain. Trimming took off 2 bases at V and 7 bases at J, with 14 bases between the two ends. The germline V gene has CDR1 MNHNY and CDR2 SVGAGI (reference sequence). The CDR3 has 15 residues. The CDR3 loop reads CASSYPNVQFEKLFF. The CDR3 nucleotides read TGTGCCAGCAGTTACCCGAATGTTCAGTTTGAAAAACTGTTTTTT.

The chain carries TRBV7-3 and TRBJ2-1, with D possibly being TRBD2 (6 bases). V was clipped by 4 bases and J by 1 base, with 17 bases between them. The CDR3 is made up of 17 amino acids. Germline assignment: CDR1 SGHTA and CDR2 FQGTGA. CDR3 nucleotides: TGTGCCAGCAGCTCAGGGCGGGGAAAAGGATCCTACAATGAGCAGTTCTTC. It yields the protein CASSSGRGKGSYNEQFF.

The V and J genes are TRBV18 and TRBJ1-2, with D hard to call. The CDR3 length is 13 residues. Trimming pared 2 bases from V and 4 bases from J, leaving 8 bases between. Germline V gene sequence: CDR1 KGHSH, CDR2 LQKENI. DNA of the CDR3: TGTGCCAGCTCACCAGGCGGTTCCTATGGCTACACCTTC. This translates into CASSPGGSYGYTF.